This T cell receptor beta chain was identified during a study of shared clonotypes between healthy human individuals. Whole-study results and caveats: Naive subsets generally exceeded memory subsets in estimated richness. Few donors limited the genetic and exposure-history diversity represented.

Methods used by the authors: Owing to the provision of junction-only sequences devoid of quality scores by immunoSEQ, filtering differed. The assay was immunoSEQ multiplex PCR, and TCRdb's table has in-frame clones only and misses some. The V and J calls and clone size were taken over from that table, and D and trimming were inferred from the DNA. The table records under 1,100,000 clones, about 77% of them present only once. A word on this clone: Its antigen remains unidentified.

The CDR3 totals 14 residues. The V gene lost 5 bases and the J gene lost 2 bases, with 12 bases spanning the gap. Germline CDR1 LNHNV, CDR2 YYDKDF (reference sequence). This chain connects TRBV15 to TRBJ1-1, with D unresolved. The source material was memory CD4+ T cells sorted from blood. The subset: CD45RA-negative fraction. The clonotype was recovered from a man aged 18 to 30 in good health. For the CDR3, the DNA is TGTGCCACCAGCCCAGGATCAAGAAACACTGAAGCTTTCTTT. The encoded protein is CATSPGSRNTEAFF.